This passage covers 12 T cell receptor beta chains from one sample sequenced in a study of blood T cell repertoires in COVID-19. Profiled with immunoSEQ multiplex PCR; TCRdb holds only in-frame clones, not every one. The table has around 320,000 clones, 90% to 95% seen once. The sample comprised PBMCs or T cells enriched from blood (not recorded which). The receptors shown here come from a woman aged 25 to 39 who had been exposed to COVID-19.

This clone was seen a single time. The CDR3 protein is CASSLRTGRSPLHF. The CDR3 nucleotides read TGTGCCAGCAGCCTCAGGACAGGACGTTCACCCCTCCACTTT. The V and J genes are TRBV3-1 (or the pseudogene TRBV3-2) and TRBJ1-6, with 7 nucleotides matching TRBD1. Per the germline V gene, CDR1 is LGHDT and CDR2 is YNNKEL (reference sequence). The CDR3 is 14 residues long. Germline trimming cut 4 bases from V and 9 bases from J; bases unmatched to any gene: 6.

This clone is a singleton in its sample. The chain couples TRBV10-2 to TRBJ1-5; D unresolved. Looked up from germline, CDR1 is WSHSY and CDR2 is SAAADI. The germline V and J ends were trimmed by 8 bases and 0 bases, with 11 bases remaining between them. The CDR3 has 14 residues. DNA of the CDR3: TGCGCCAGCGCTGGCAAGTATAGCAATCAGCCCCAGCATTTT. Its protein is CASAGKYSNQPQHF.

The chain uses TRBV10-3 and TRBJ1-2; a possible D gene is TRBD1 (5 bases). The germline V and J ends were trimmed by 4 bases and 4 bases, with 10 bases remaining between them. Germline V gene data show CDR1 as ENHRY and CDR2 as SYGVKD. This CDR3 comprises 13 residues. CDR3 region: CAISGQIFYGYTF. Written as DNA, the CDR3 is TGTGCCATCAGTGGACAGATTTTCTATGGCTACACCTTC.

The CDR3 protein is CASSQPGKTTEAFF. The CDR3 nucleotides are TGCGCCAGCAGCCAACCCGGGAAAACCACTGAAGCTTTCTTT. The chain uses TRBV4-1 and TRBJ1-1, with D uncertain. From germline, CDR1 is MGHRA and CDR2 YSYEKL. The V end was cut by 2 bases, the J end by 4 bases, with 11 bases between. The CDR3 spans 14 residues.

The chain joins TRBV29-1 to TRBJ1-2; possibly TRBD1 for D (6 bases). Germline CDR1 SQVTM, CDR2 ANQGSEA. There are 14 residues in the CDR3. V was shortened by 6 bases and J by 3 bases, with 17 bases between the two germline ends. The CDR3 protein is CSVKVRGKDYGYTF. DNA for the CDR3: TGCAGCGTGAAAGTCAGGGGAAAGGACTATGGCTACACCTTC.

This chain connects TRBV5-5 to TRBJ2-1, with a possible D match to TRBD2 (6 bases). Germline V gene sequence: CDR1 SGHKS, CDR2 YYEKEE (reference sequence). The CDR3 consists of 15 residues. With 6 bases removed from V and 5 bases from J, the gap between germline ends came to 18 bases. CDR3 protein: CASTDMVAAHNEQFF. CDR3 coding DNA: TGTGCCAGCACCGATATGGTAGCGGCTCACAATGAGCAGTTCTTC.

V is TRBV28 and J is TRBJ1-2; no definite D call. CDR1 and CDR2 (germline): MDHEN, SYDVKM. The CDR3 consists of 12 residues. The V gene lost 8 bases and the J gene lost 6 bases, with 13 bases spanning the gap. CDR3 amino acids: CASQEAFDGYTF. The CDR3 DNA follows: TGTGCCAGCCAGGAGGCCTTTGATGGCTACACCTTC.

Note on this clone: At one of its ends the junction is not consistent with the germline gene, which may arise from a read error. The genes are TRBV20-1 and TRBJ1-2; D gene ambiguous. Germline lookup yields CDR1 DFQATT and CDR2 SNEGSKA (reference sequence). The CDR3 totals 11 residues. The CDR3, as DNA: TGCAGTTGGAGGGATAACCATGGCTACACCTTC. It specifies CSWRDNHGYTF.

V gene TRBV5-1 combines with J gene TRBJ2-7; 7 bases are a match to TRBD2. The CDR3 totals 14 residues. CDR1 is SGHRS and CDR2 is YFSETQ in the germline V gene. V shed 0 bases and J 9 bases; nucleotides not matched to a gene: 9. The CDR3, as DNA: TGCGCCAGCAGCTTGGCCGTGGAGGGAGGGACGCAGTACTTC. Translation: CASSLAVEGGTQYF.

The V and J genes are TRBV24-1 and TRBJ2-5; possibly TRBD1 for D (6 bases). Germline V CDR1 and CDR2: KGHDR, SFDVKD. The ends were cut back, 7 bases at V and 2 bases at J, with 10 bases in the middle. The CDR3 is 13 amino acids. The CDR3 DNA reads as TGTGCCACCAGAGGTGGACAGCAAGAGACCCAGTACTTC. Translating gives CATRGGQQETQYF.

In DNA, the CDR3 is TGTGCCAGCAGCATAATAACAGGTTCTGGAAACACCATATATTTT. Amino acid sequence: CASSIITGSGNTIYF. This sequence joins TRBV7-2 and TRBJ1-3; possibly TRBD1 for D (5 bases). The germline V gene has CDR1 SGHTA and CDR2 FQGNSA. The CDR3 extends over 15 amino acids. V was trimmed by 5 bases and J by 1 base, leaving 12 bases between them.

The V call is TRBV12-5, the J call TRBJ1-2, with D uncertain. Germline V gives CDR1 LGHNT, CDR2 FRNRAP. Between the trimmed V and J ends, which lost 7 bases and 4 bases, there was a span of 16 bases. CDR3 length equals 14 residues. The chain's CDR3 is CASAVVRLPYGYTF. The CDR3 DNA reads TGTGCTAGTGCCGTCGTTCGGTTACCCTATGGCTACACCTTC.